The 27 T cell receptor beta chains presented below share a single source sample, sequenced in a study of blood T cells in healthy people across ages (dated by TCRdb to the mid-2010s). The method was 5' RACE. The sequencer listed for this sample is Illumina HiSeq 2500. A second about 7 to 11 cycle PCR used a sample-barcoded 5' primer and a J-beta primer mix. TCRdb itself trimmed the public reads at Q25 with fastp, ran MiXCR and retained productive beta chains. Each CDR3 protein gets just one entry, which takes the most common genes and DNA from the rows behind it. The sample has approximately 730,000 distinct CDR3 sequences on record, approximately 53% of them singletons. Together, the top ten hold approximately 40% of the sample. The specimen was blood. Source of these receptors: a man aged 80 or over in good health.

CDR3: CASRAVYNEQFF. The CDR3 DNA is TGTGCCAGCAGAGCGGTTTACAATGAGCAGTTCTTC. J is TRBJ2-1 and V is TRBV7-9, with a weak D call TRBD2 (5 bases). Germline V lookup: CDR1 SEHNR, CDR2 FQNEAQ (reference sequence). With 6 bases removed from V and 4 bases from J, the gap between germline ends came to 7 bases. The CDR3 extends over 12 amino acids.

This clonotype was observed many times. V gene TRBV9 combines with J gene TRBJ2-3, with D tentatively TRBD1 or TRBD2 (7 bases each). The germline V gene has CDR1 SGDLS and CDR2 YYNGEE. This CDR3 is 15 amino acids long. The V gene lost 3 bases and the J gene lost 5 bases, with 16 bases spanning the gap. The CDR3 DNA reads TGTGCCAGCAGCGGTCCAGGGGGGGGCGTAGATACGCAGTATTTT. Protein product: CASSGPGGGVDTQYF. The full variable domain, in which reference TRBV9 and TRBJ2-3 provide the parts outside the CDR3, is DSGVTQTPKHLITATGQRVTLRCSPRSGDLSVYWYQQSLDQGLQFLIQYYNGEERAKGNILERFSAQQFPDLHSELNLSSLELGDSALYFCASSGPGGGVDTQYFGPGTRLTVL.

This chain connects TRBV12-3 or TRBV12-4 to TRBJ2-2; no clear D. The V gene lost 1 base and the J gene lost 5 bases, with 8 bases spanning the gap. This CDR3 comprises 14 residues. The CDR3 sequence: CASSLGLATGELFF. The CDR3 bases are TGTGCCAGCAGTTTAGGGTTAGCTACCGGGGAGCTGTTTTTT.

The V and J genes are TRBV12-3 or TRBV12-4 and TRBJ1-2; no reliable D call. This CDR3 comprises 12 residues. Deletions cut 3 bases from V and 3 bases from J, with 5 bases between. This chain's CDR3 is CASSFLDYGYTF. The CDR3 region has the DNA TGTGCCAGCAGTTTTTTGGACTATGGCTACACCTTC.

The CDR3 spells CASSPSGSGPKEQYF. Written as DNA, the CDR3 is TGTGCCAGCTCACCTAGCGGGAGCGGCCCCAAGGAGCAGTACTTC. The rearrangement uses TRBV18 and TRBJ2-1, with 9 bases identical to TRBD2. The J call may be in error: the DNA end matches TRBJ2-7 better. The germline V gene has CDR1 KGHSH and CDR2 LQKENI. This CDR3 contains 15 residues.

The chain couples TRBV9 to TRBJ2-5, with 9 bases aligning to TRBD2. The DNA end lines up better with TRBJ2-7; the J call may be wrong. From germline, CDR1 is SGDLS and CDR2 YYNGEE. The CDR3 extends over 14 amino acids. The CDR3 DNA follows: TGTGCCAGCGGCCCCGAGGTAGCGGGAGACGAGCAGTACTTC. Translated: CASGPEVAGDEQYF.

The rearrangement links TRBV4-1 to TRBJ2-3, with 7 bases fitting TRBD2. Germline lookup yields CDR1 MGHRA and CDR2 YSYEKL. J gave up 4 bases and V 0 bases, and 7 bases lay outside the gene matches. The CDR3 has 16 amino acids. The DNA of the CDR3 is TGCGCCAGCAGCCAAGATAATTGGGGGGGGGCAGATACGCAGTATTTT. Protein: CASSQDNWGGADTQYF.

The rearrangement links TRBV11-2 to TRBJ2-4, with D hard to call. Germline CDR1 SGHAT, CDR2 FQNNGV. There are 16 residues in the CDR3. Trimming stripped 2 bases from V and 0 bases from J, with 11 bases between. CDR3 loop: CASSLFRVEAKNIQYF. The CDR3 DNA follows: TGTGCCAGCAGCTTATTTCGGGTTGAAGCCAAAAACATTCAGTACTTC.

The rearrangement links TRBV2 to TRBJ2-2; the D gene could be TRBD1 or TRBD2 (5 bases each). V was pared by 11 bases and J by 4 bases, with 8 bases between. Germline CDR1 reads SNHLY; CDR2 reads FYNNEI. CDR3 length equals 11 residues. In DNA form, the CDR3 reads TGTGCCGGGGGTGGCACCGGGGAGCTGTTTTTT. Amino acid sequence: CAGGGTGELFF.

This rearrangement joins TRBV27 to TRBJ2-5, with a weak D call TRBD1 (6 bases). Germline assignment: CDR1 MNHEY and CDR2 SMNVEV (reference sequence). V lost 1 base and J lost 5, with 14 bases in between. This CDR3 is built from 15 residues. CDR3 sequence reads: CASSLYRAQGETQYF. In DNA, the CDR3 is TGTGCCAGCAGTTTATATAGGGCCCAGGGGGAGACCCAGTACTTC.

As concerns this clonotype: A read error may account for a junction end that differs from germline. This chain connects TRBV29-1 to TRBJ2-5; the D is unclear. This CDR3 has 11 amino acids. Per germline, CDR1 SQVTM and CDR2 ANQGSEA. The CDR3 nucleotides are TGCAGCATTGAGAGGCGGGAGACCCAGTACTTC. It codes for CSIERRETQYF.

The chain recombines TRBV20-1 with TRBJ2-3, with TRBD2 matching 9 bases. This CDR3 has 16 residues. Per the germline V gene, CDR1 is DFQATT and CDR2 is SNEGSKA (reference sequence). The V and J ends lost 0 bases and 3 bases, in that order; junction bases with no gene match: 7. CDR3 coding DNA: TGCAGTGCTAGAGATCGGCGGCGGGGGGGGACAGATACGCAGTATTTT. Translating it yields CSARDRRRGGTDTQYF.

This clonotype was counted a few times. This rearrangement joins TRBV10-3 to TRBJ2-6; a possible D gene is TRBD1 (6 bases). Trimming took 6 bases from V and 2 from J, leaving 11 bases between them. The CDR3 runs to 15 residues. Germline assignment: CDR1 ENHRY and CDR2 SYGVKD. The CDR3 region has the DNA TGTGCCATCAGGCCCACAGGGACTGGGGCCAACGTCCTGACTTTC. Translating it yields CAIRPTGTGANVLTF.

The chain recombines TRBV6-2 or TRBV6-3 with TRBJ2-7; D not resolved. This CDR3 is built from 12 residues. CDR1 and CDR2 from the germline V gene are MNHEY and SVGEGT. Trimming stripped 8 bases from V and 4 bases from J, with 12 bases between. The CDR3 DNA follows: TGTGCCAGCGGCCTTAGGGAATACGAGCAGTACTTC. Its translation is CASGLREYEQYF.

A few counts support this clonotype. The chain combines TRBV29-1 with TRBJ2-3; TRBD2 agrees at 8 bases. After removal of 8 bases from V and 0 bases from J, the junction contained 7 bases not matched to a gene. This CDR3 comprises 14 residues. Per the germline V gene, CDR1 is SQVTM and CDR2 is ANQGSEA. The CDR3 region has the DNA TGCAGCTCCCAGACTAGCGTGAGCACAGATACGCAGTATTTT. Encoded protein: CSSQTSVSTDTQYF.

This sequence joins TRBV5-5 and TRBJ1-2; D is ambiguous. CDR1 SGHKS and CDR2 YYEKEE come from the germline V gene (reference sequence). The CDR3 runs 14 residues. The germline V and J ends were trimmed by 2 bases and 5 bases, with 13 bases remaining between them. Here the CDR3 reads CASSLPDLLYGYTF. CDR3 coding DNA: TGTGCCAGCAGCTTACCGGACCTATTATATGGCTACACCTTC.

This rearrangement joins TRBV6-1 to TRBJ1-1; D unclear. The CDR3 totals 14 residues. From germline, CDR1 is MNHNS and CDR2 SASEGT. Between the trimmed V and J ends, which lost 1 base and 5 bases, there was a span of 11 bases. The CDR3 reads CASSEGGRRTEAFF. CDR3 DNA: TGTGCCAGCAGTGAAGGGGGTAGGAGGACTGAAGCTTTCTTT.

This clonotype appeared a few times. V and J are TRBV12-3 or TRBV12-4 and TRBJ2-5; tentative D call: TRBD1 (6 bases). The CDR3 is 14 amino acids. V was cut by 10 bases and J by 11 bases, with 26 bases left in between. CDR3 nucleotides: TGTGCCACCTCCCAGGGGCTAAATTACAATGAGCAGTACTTC. Translating gives CATSQGLNYNEQYF.

The chain employs TRBV4-2 and TRBJ2-1; the match to TRBD1 covers 8 bases. The length of the CDR3 is 16 residues. Trimming took 3 bases from V and 3 from J; bases not matched to a gene: 7. The germline V gene encodes CDR1 LGHNA and CDR2 YNFKEQ. The CDR3 loop is CASSHTDRGDYNEQFF. The DNA of the CDR3 is TGTGCCAGCAGCCATACAGACAGGGGAGACTACAATGAGCAGTTCTTC.

This clonotype was seen only a few times. This chain joins TRBV24-1 and TRBJ2-1; D is ambiguous. The germline gives CDR1 KGHDR, CDR2 SFDVKD. This CDR3 is built from 15 residues. The V end was cut by 2 bases, the J end by 5 bases, with 12 bases between. CDR3 sequence reads: CATSDSSPADNEQFF. The CDR3 region has the DNA TGTGCCACCAGTGATTCTTCCCCCGCAGACAATGAGCAGTTCTTC.

The gene calls are TRBV20-1 and TRBJ2-7; TRBD2 matches at 8 bases. The V segment lost 3 bases and the J segment 3 bases; nucleotides outside the gene matches: 7. CDR3 length: 14 residues. Per the germline V gene, CDR1 is DFQATT and CDR2 is SNEGSKA (reference sequence). CDR3: CSASGGRFNYEQYF. Here the CDR3 DNA reads TGCAGTGCTAGCGGCGGGAGGTTCAACTACGAGCAGTACTTC.

J is TRBJ1-5 and V is TRBV15; possible D gene TRBD1, 5 bases. From germline, CDR1 is LNHNV and CDR2 YYDKDF (reference sequence). This CDR3 is 15 amino acids long. The V end was cut by 8 bases, the J end by 1 base, with 15 bases between. CDR3 amino acids: CATQKGDSSNQPQHF. CDR3 nucleotide sequence: TGTGCCACCCAAAAAGGGGATTCGAGCAATCAGCCCCAGCATTTT. The full variable domain, completed using reference TRBV15 and TRBJ1-5, is DAMVIQNPRYQVTQFGKPVTLSCSQTLNHNVMYWYQQKSSQAPKLLFHYYDKDFNNEADTPDNFQSRRPNTSFCFLDIRSPGLGDTAMYLCATQKGDSSNQPQHFGDGTRLSIL.

There are a few counts of this clonotype. The V gene is TRBV12-3 or TRBV12-4, the J gene TRBJ2-7; 7 bases agree with TRBD1. Trimming took 6 bases from V and 7 from J; bases not matched to a gene: 9. The length of the CDR3 is 13 residues. The chain's CDR3 is CASSDGTDNEQYF. The CDR3 bases are TGTGCCAGCAGCGATGGGACAGACAATGAGCAGTACTTC.

The chain is built from TRBV7-9 and TRBJ2-5; a possible D gene is TRBD1 (5 bases). Trimming removed 5 bases at V and 3 bases at J, with 19 bases between. Germline CDR1 SEHNR, CDR2 FQNEAQ (reference sequence). This CDR3 spans 16 amino acids. The CDR3 sequence: CASSPPTGPGKETQYF. CDR3 DNA sequence: TGTGCCAGCAGCCCGCCCACGGGCCCAGGGAAAGAGACCCAGTACTTC.

The chain couples TRBV15 to TRBJ2-1, with 8 nucleotides matching TRBD2. The ends lost 1 base at V and 10 bases at J; junction bases unmatched: 15. The CDR3 covers 17 residues. Germline V gene sequence: CDR1 LNHNV, CDR2 YYDKDF (reference sequence). This CDR3 reads CATSRGGAGVWGGEQFF. The CDR3 DNA reads TGTGCCACCAGCAGAGGTGGAGCGGGAGTATGGGGTGGGGAGCAGTTCTTC.

V is TRBV29-1 and J is TRBJ2-7; D possibly corresponds to TRBD1 (6 bases). This CDR3 has 16 amino acids. V gave up 4 bases and J gave up 0 bases, with 19 bases separating them. Germline values: CDR1 SQVTM, CDR2 ANQGSEA. The DNA for the CDR3 is TGCAGCGTTGGTTTCGGCAGGGGTCCAAGCTCCTACGAGCAGTACTTC. Translating gives CSVGFGRGPSSYEQYF.

V is TRBV18 and J is TRBJ1-1, with a weak D call TRBD1 (6 bases). The CDR3 is made up of 15 amino acids. V was shortened by 5 bases and J by 3 bases, with 16 bases between the two germline ends. Germline V gene sequence: CDR1 KGHSH, CDR2 LQKENI. CDR3 sequence: CASSSQTGRDTEAFF. The DNA of the CDR3 is TGTGCCAGCTCATCCCAGACAGGACGGGACACTGAAGCTTTCTTT.